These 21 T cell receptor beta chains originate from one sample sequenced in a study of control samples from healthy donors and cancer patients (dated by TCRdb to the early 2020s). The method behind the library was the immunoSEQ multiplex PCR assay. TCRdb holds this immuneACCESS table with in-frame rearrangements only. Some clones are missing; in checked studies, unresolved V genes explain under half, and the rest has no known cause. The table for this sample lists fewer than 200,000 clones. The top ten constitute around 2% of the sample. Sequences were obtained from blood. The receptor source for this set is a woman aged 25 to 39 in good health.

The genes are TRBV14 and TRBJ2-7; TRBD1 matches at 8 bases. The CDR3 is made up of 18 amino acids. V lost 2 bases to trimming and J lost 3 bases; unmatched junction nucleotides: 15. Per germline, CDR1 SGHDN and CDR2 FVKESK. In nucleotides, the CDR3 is TGTGCCAGCAGCCAAAGTCTATGGGGCAGGGGGCGTCTCTACGAGCAGTACTTC. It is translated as CASSQSLWGRGRLYEQYF.

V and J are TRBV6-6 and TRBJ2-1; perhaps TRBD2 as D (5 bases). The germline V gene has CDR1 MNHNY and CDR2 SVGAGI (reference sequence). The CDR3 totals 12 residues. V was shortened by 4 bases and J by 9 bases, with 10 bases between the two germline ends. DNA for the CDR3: TGTGCCAGCAGTTCGTCCCGGGGTGAGCAGTTCTTC. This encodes CASSSSRGEQFF.

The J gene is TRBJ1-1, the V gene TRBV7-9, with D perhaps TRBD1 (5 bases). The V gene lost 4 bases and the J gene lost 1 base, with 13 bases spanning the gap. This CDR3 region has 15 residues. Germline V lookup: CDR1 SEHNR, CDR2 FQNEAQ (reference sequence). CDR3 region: CASSWVRGGNTEAFF. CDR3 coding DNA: TGTGCCAGCAGCTGGGTTAGGGGAGGGAACACTGAAGCTTTCTTT.

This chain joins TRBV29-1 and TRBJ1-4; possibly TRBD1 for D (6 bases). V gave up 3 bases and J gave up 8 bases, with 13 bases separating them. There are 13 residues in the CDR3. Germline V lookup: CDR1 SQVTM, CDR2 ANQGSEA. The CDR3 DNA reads TGCAGCGTTGAGAAACCAGGGGAAGAAAAACTGTTTTTT. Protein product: CSVEKPGEEKLFF.

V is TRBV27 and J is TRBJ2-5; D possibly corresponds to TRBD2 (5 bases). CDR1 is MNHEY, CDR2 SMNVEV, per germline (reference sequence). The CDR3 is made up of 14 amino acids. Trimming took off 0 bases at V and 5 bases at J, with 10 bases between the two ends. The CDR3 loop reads CASSLSSRGETQYF. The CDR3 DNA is TGTGCCAGCAGTTTATCTAGCAGAGGGGAGACCCAGTACTTC.

The CDR3 bases are TGTGCCAGCACCCCATCTACAGGGAGGTATGACAGCTACACCTTC. Its translation is CASTPSTGRYDSYTF. V is TRBV9 and J is TRBJ1-2; D might be TRBD1 (6 bases). The CDR3 has 15 amino acids. Trimming left V 6 bases short and J 9 bases short, with 24 bases between. The germline gives CDR1 SGDLS, CDR2 YYNGEE.

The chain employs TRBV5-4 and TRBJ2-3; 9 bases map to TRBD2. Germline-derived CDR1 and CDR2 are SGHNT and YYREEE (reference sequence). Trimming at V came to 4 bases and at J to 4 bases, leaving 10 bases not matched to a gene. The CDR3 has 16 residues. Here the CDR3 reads CASSTGGLAGPDTQYF. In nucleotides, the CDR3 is TGTGCCAGCAGCACCGGGGGACTAGCCGGCCCAGATACGCAGTATTTT.

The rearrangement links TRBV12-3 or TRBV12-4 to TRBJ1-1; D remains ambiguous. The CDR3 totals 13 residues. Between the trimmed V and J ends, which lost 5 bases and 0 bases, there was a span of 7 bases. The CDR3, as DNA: TGTGCCAGCAGTCCTCAGATGAACACTGAAGCTTTCTTT. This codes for CASSPQMNTEAFF.

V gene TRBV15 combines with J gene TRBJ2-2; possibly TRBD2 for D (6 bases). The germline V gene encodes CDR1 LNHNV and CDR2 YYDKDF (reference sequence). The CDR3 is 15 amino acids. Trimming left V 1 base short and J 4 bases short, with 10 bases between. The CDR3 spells CATSRVGGLTGELFF. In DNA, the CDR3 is TGTGCCACCAGCAGAGTTGGGGGACTCACCGGGGAGCTGTTTTTT.

In DNA form, the CDR3 reads TGTGCCAGCCAAGAGGTCACTGGAAACACCATATATTTT. Amino acids: CASQEVTGNTIYF. V usage is TRBV28 and J usage is TRBJ1-3; D ambiguous. From germline, CDR1 is MDHEN and CDR2 SYDVKM. This CDR3 has 13 residues. Trimming cost V 8 bases and J 2 bases, with 10 bases left between them.

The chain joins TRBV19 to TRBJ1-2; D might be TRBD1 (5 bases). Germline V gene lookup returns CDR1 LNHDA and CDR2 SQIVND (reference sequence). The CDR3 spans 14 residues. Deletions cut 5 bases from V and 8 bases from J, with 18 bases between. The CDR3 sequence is CASSALVQGSGYTF. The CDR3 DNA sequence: TGTGCCAGTAGTGCTTTAGTTCAGGGTAGCGGCTACACCTTC.

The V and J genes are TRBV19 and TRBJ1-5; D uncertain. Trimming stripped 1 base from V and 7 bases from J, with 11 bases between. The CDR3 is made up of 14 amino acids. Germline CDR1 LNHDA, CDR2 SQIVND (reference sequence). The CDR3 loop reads CASSIVTGRQPQHF. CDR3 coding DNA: TGTGCCAGTAGTATAGTTACCGGACGACAGCCCCAGCATTTT.

The CDR3 DNA reads TGTGCCAGCAGCTTCGGGACTCCCTTCGGGGAGCTGTTTTTT. As protein: CASSFGTPFGELFF. This chain links TRBV11-3 with TRBJ2-2; weak D call: TRBD2 (6 bases). Trimming left V 3 bases short and J 7 bases short, with 12 bases between. The CDR3 contains 14 residues. Germline V gene lookup returns CDR1 SGHNT and CDR2 YENEEA.

CDR3 protein: CASSPFVDGRSGYTF. The CDR3 nucleotides are TGTGCCAGCAGCCCCTTCGTGGATGGGAGGAGTGGCTACACCTTC. This chain uses TRBV7-2 with TRBJ1-2; D not certain. The germline V gene encodes CDR1 SGHTA and CDR2 FQGNSA. V was trimmed by 5 bases and J by 7 bases, leaving 20 bases between them. This CDR3 comprises 15 residues.

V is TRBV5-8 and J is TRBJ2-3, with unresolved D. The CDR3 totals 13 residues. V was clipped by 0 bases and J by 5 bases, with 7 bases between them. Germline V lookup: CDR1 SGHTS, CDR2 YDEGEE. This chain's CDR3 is CASSLGPGDTQYF. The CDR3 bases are TGTGCCAGCAGCTTGGGTCCGGGAGATACGCAGTATTTT. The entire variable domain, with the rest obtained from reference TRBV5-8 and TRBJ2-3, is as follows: EAGVTQSPTHLIKTRGQQATLRCSPISGHTSVYWYQQALGLGLQFLLWYDEGEERNRGNFPPRFSGRQFPNYSSELNVNALELEDSALYLCASSLGPGDTQYFGPGTRLTVL.

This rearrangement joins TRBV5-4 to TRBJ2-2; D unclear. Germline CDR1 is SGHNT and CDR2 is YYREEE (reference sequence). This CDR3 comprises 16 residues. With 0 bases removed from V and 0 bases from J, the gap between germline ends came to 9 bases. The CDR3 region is CASSLDLSSNTGELFF. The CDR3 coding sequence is TGTGCCAGCAGCTTGGATCTCTCATCGAACACCGGGGAGCTGTTTTTT.

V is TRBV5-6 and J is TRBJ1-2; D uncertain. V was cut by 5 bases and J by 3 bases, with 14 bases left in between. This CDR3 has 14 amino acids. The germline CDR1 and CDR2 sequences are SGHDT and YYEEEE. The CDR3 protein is CASRTGFSDYGYTF. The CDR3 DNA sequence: TGTGCCAGCAGGACGGGGTTTTCGGACTATGGCTACACCTTC.

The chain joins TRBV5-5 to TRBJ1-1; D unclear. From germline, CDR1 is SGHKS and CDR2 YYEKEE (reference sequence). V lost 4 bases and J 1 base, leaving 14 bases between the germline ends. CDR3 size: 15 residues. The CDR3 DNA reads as TGTGCCAGCAGCGTTCTCCAGGTTAGGAACACTGAAGCTTTCTTT. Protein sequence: CASSVLQVRNTEAFF.

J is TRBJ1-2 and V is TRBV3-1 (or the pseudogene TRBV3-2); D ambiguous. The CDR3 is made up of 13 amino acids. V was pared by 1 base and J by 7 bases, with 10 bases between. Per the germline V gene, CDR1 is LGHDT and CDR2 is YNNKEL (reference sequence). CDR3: CASSQGPFTGYTF. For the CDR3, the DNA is TGTGCCAGCAGCCAAGGGCCCTTTACTGGCTACACCTTC.

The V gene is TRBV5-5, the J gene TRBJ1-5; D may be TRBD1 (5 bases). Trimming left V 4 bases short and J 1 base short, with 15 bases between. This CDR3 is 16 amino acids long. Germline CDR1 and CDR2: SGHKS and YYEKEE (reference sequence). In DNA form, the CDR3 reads TGTGCCAGCAGCCCCATTGGGGCGCTCAGCAATCAGCCCCAGCATTTT. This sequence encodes CASSPIGALSNQPQHF. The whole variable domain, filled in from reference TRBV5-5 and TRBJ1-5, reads DAGVTQSPTHLIKTRGQQVTLRCSPISGHKSVSWYQQVLGQGPQFIFQYYEKEERGRGNFPDRFSARQFPNYSSELNVNALLLGDSALYLCASSPIGALSNQPQHFGDGTRLSIL.

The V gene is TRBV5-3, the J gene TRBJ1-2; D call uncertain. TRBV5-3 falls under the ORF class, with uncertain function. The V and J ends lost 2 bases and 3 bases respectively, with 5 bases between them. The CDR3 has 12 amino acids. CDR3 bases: TGTGCCAGAAGCTTCCGGGACTATGGCTACACCTTC. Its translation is CARSFRDYGYTF.